The clone carrying this T cell receptor beta chain has a single count. This record belongs to a study of CD8 T cells in Susac syndrome. In contrast to the negatively isolated CD8+ and CD4+ T cells, TEMRA cells were FACS-enriched. The RNA, roughly 0.5 to 1 ug, was put through reverse transcription using random hexamers. TCRdb reprocessed the immunoSEQ multiplex PCR reads with MiXCR, giving one entry per CDR3 protein. Here the sample spans hundreds of thousands of distinct CDR3 sequences, 70% to 90% being singletons. This CDR3 has 14 amino acids. With 4 bases removed from V and 10 bases from J, the gap between germline ends came to 17 bases. Germline lookup yields CDR1 SEHNR and CDR2 FQNEAQ (reference sequence).

The sequenced sample was CD8+ T cells from PBMCs. The receptor's source is a human donor with multiple sclerosis. The V gene is TRBV7-9, the J gene TRBJ2-1; possibly TRBD1 or TRBD2 for D (5 bases each). Written as DNA, the CDR3 is TGTGCCAGCAGCTCGCCTCCGGGACGGGGAGAGCAGTTCTTC. The encoded protein is CASSSPPGRGEQFF.